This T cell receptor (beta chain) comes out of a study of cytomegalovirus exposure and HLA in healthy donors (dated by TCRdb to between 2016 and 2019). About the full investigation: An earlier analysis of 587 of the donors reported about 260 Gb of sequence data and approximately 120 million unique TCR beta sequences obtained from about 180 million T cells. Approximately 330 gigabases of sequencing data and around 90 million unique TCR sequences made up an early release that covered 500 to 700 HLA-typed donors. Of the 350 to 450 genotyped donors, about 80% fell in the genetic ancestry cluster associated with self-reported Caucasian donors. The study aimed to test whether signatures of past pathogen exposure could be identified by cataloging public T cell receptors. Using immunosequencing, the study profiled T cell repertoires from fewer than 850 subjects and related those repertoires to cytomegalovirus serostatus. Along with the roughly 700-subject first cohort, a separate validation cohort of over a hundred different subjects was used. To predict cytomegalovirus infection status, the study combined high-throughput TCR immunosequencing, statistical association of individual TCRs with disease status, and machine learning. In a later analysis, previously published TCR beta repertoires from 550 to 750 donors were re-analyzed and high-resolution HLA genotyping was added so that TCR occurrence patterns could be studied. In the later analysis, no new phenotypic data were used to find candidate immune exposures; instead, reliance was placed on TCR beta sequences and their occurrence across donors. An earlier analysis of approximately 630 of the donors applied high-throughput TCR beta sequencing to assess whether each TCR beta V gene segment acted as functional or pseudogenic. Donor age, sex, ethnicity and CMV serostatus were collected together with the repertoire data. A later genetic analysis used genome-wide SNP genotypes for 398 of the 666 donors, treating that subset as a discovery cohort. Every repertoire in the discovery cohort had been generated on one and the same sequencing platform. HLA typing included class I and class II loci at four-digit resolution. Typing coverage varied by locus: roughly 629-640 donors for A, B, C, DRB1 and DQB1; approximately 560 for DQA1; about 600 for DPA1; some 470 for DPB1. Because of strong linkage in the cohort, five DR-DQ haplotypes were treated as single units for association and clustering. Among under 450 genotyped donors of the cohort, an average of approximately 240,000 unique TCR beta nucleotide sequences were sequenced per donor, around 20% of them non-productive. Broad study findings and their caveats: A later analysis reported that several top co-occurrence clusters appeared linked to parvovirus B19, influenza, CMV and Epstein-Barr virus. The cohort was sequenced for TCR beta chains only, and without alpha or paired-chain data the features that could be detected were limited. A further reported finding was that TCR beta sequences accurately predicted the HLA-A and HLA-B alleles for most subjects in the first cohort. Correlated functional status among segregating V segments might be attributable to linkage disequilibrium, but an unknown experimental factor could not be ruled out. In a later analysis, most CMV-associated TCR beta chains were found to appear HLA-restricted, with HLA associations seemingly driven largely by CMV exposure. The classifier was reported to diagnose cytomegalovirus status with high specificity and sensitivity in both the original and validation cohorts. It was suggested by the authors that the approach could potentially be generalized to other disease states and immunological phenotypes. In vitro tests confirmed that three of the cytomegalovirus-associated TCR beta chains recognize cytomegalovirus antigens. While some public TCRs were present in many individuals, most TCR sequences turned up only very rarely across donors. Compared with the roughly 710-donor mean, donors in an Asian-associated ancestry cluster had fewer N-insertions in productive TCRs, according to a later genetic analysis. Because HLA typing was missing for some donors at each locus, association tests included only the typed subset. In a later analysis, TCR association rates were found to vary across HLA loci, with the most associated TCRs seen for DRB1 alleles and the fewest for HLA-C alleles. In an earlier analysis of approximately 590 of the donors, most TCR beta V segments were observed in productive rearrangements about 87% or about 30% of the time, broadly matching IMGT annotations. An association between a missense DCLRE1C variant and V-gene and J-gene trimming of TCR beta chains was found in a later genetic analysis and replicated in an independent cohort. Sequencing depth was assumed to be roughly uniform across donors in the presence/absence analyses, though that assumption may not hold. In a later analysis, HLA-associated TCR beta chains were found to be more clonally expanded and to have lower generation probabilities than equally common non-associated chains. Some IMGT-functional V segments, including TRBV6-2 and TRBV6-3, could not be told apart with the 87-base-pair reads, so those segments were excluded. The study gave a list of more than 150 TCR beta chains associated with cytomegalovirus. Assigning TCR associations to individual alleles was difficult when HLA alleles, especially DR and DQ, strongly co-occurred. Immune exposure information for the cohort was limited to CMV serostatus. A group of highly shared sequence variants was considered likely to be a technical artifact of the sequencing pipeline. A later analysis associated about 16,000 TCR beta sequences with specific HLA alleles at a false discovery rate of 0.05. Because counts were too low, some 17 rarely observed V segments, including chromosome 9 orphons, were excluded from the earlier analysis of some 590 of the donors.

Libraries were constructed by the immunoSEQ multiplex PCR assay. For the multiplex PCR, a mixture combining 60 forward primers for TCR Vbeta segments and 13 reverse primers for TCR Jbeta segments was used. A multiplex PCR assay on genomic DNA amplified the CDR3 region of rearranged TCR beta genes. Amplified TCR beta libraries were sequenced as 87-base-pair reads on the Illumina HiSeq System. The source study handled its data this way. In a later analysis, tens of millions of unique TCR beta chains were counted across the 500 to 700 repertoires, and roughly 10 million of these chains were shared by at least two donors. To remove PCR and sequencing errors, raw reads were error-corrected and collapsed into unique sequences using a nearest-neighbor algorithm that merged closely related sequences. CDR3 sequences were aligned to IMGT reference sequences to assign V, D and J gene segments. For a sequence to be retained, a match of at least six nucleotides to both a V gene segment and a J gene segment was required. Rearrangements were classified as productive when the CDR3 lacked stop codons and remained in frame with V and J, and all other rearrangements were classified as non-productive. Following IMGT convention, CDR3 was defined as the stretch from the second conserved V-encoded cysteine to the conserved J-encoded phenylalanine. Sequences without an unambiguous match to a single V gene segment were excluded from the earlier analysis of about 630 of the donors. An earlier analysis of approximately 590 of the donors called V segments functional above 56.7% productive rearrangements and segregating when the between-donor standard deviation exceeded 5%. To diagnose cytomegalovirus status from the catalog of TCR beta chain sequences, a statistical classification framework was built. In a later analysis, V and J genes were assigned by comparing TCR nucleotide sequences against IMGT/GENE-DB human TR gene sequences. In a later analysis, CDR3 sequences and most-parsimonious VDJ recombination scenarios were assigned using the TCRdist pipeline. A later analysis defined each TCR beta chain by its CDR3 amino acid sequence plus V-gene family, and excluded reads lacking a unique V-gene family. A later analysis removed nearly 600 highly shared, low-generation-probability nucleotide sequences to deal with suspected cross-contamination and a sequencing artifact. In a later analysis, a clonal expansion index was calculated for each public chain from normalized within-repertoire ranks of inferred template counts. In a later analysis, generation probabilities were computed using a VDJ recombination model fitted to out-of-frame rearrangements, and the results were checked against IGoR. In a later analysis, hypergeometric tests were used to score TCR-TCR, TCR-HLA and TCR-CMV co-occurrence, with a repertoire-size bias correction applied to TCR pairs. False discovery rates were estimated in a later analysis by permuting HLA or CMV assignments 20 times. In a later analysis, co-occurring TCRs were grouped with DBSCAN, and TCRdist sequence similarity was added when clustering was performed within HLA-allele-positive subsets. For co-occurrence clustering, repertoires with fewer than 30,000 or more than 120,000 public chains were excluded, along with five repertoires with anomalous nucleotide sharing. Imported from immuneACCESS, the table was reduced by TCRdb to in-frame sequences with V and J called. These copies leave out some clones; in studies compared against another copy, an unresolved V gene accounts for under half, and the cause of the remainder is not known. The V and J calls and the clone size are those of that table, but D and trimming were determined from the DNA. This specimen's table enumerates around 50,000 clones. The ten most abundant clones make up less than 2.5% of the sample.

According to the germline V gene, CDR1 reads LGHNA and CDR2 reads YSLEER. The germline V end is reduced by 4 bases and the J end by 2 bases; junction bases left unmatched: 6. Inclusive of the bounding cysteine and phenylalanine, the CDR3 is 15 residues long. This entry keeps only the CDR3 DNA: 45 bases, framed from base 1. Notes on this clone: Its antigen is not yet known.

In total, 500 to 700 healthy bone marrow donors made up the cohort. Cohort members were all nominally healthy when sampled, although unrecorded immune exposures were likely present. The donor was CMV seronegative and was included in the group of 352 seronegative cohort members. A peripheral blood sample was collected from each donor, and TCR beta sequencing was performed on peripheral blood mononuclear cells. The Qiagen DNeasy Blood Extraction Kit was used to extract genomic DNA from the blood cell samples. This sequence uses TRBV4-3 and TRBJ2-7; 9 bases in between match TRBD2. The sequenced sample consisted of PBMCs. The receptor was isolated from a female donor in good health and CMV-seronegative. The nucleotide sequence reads TGCGCCAGCAGCCCGTCGCGGGGGGGGACCTACGAGCAGTACTTC. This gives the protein CASSPSRGGTYEQYF.